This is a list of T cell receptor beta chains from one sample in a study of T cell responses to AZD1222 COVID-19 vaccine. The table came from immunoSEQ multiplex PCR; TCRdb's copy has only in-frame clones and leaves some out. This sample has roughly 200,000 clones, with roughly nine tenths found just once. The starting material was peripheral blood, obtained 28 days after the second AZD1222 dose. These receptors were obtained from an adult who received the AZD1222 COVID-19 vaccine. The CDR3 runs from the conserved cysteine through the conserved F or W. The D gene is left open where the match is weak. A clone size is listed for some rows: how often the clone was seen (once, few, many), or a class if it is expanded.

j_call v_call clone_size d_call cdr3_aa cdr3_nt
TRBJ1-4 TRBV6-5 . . CASKRGDEKLFF TGTGCCAGCAAACGGGGGGATGAAAAACTGTTTTTT
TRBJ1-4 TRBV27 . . CASSLTGTGRWKLFF TGTGCCAGCAGTTTAACCGGGACGGGAAGGTGGAAACTGTTTTTT
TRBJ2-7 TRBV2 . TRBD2 CASSDRSPGLAGVGDEQYF TGTGCCAGCAGTGATCGGTCTCCGGGACTAGCGGGAGTGGGGGACGAGCAGTACTTC
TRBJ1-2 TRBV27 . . CASKPTADYGYTF TGTGCCTCAAAACCCACAGCCGACTATGGCTACACCTTC
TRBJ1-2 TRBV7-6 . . CASSLRAASLNYGYTF TGTGCCAGCAGCTTAAGGGCAGCCTCTCTGAACTATGGCTACACCTTC
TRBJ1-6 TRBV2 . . CATAGFFLSTSSYNSPLHF TGTGCCACCGCCGGGTTTTTCCTTTCTACGAGCTCCTATAATTCACCCCTCCACTTT
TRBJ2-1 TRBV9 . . CASSPPPPGSYNEQFF TGTGCCAGCAGCCCCCCTCCCCCGGGCTCCTACAATGAGCAGTTCTTC
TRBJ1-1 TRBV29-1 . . CSVDGAGNTEAFF TGCAGCGTTGATGGGGCGGGGAACACTGAAGCTTTCTTT
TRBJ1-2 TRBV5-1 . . CASSLAISGGPYGYTF TGCGCCAGCAGCTTGGCTATCTCGGGGGGACCCTATGGCTACACCTTC
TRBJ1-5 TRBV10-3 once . CAISLTVEPQHF TGTGCCATCAGTCTAACGGTGGAGCCCCAGCATTTT
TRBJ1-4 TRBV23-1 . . CASIGREKLFF TGCGCCTCGATAGGGAGGGAAAAACTGTTTTTT
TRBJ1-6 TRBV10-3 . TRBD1 CAISEPQGTGSPLHF TGTGCCATCAGTGAACCACAGGGGACGGGTTCACCCCTCCACTTT
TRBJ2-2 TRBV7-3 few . CASSLSRNTGELFF TGTGCCAGCAGCCTATCGCGGAACACCGGGGAGCTGTTTTTT
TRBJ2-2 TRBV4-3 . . CASSQEPRVGTGELFF TGCGCCAGCAGCCAAGAACCCAGGGTAGGAACCGGGGAGCTGTTTTTT
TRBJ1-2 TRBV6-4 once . CASPWVANYGYTF TGTGCCAGTCCTTGGGTCGCTAACTATGGCTACACCTTC
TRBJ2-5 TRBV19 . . CASSIYQQETQYF TGTGCCAGTAGTATTTACCAACAAGAGACCCAGTACTTC
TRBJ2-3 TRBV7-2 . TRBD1 CASSLAQGALTTDTQYF TGTGCCAGCAGCTTAGCGCAGGGGGCCCTTACCACAGATACGCAGTATTTT
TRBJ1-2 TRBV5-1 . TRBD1 CASSPGQAGGGYTF TGCGCCAGCAGCCCGGGACAGGCCGGCGGCGGCTACACCTTC
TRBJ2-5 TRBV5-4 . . CASSGPGPQETQYF TGTGCCAGCAGCGGACCGGGACCGCAAGAGACCCAGTACTTC
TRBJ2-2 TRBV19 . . CASSIDHSIGVNTGELFF TGTGCCAGTAGTATAGATCATTCAATTGGGGTGAACACCGGGGAGCTGTTTTTT
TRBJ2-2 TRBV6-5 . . CASRPGPNTGELFF TGTGCCAGCAGACCCGGCCCGAACACCGGGGAGCTGTTTTTT
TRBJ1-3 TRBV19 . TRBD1 CASKVRDSNSGNTIYF TGTGCCAGTAAGGTCCGGGACAGTAACTCTGGAAACACCATATATTTT
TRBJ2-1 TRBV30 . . CAWSELSSYNEQFF TGTGCCTGGAGTGAATTAAGCTCCTACAATGAGCAGTTCTTC
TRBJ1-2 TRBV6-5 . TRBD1 CASRAGTGTFGGYTF TGTGCCAGCAGAGCCGGGACAGGGACCTTCGGGGGCTACACCTTC
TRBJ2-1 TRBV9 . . CASSARTATSYNEQFF TGTGCCAGCAGCGCCCGGACAGCTACCTCCTACAATGAGCAGTTCTTC
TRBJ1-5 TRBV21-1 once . CASMMSRQPQHF TGTGCCAGCATGATGAGCAGACAGCCCCAGCATTTT
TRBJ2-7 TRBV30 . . CAWSRGGSSYEQYF TGTGCCTGGAGTAGGGGTGGTTCCTCCTACGAGCAGTACTTC
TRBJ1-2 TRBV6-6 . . CASSDLANYGYTF TGTGCCAGCAGCGACCTTGCTAACTATGGCTACACCTTC
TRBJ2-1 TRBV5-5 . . CASSDGANRANNEQFF TGTGCCAGCAGCGACGGGGCGAACAGAGCGAACAATGAGCAGTTCTTC
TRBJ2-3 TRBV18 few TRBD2 CASSPRLAGGKDTQYF TGTGCCAGCTCACCGCGACTAGCGGGAGGGAAAGATACGCAGTATTTT
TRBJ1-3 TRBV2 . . CASSPLDSSGNTIYF TGTGCCAGCAGTCCTTTGGACAGCTCTGGAAACACCATATATTTT
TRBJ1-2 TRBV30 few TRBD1 CAWMRGWTGYGYTF TGTGCCTGGATGAGGGGGTGGACAGGCTATGGCTACACCTTC
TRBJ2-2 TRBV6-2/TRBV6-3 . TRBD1 CASSRGLISSNTGELFF TGTGCCAGCAGCAGGGGGCTAATATCTTCGAACACCGGGGAGCTGTTTTTT
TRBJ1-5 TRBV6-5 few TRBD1 CASTQGAGNQPQHF TGTGCCAGCACACAGGGGGCAGGGAATCAGCCCCAGCATTTT
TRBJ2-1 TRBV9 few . CASSSRFYEQFF TGTGCCAGCAGCAGTCGCTTCTATGAGCAGTTCTTC
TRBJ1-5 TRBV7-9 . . CASSLVQGQPQHF TGTGCCAGCAGCTTAGTCCAGGGACAGCCCCAGCATTTT
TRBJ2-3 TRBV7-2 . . CASSFVAIRRTDTQYF TGTGCCAGCAGCTTTGTAGCCATCCGGCGGACAGATACGCAGTATTTT
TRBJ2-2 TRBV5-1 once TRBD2 CASSALAGTNTGELFF TGCGCCAGCTCCGCCTTAGCGGGGACAAACACCGGGGAGCTGTTTTTT
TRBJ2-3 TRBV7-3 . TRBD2 CASSASWGGLGTDTQYF TGTGCCAGCAGCGCGTCCTGGGGGGGACTCGGCACAGATACGCAGTATTTT
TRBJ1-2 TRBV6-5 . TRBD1 CASRRTGGKVYGYTF TGTGCCAGCAGGCGGACAGGGGGCAAAGTCTATGGCTACACCTTC
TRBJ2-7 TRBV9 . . CASSVGLAYEQYF TGTGCCAGCAGCGTAGGTCTAGCCTACGAGCAGTACTTC
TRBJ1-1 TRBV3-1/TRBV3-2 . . CASSQHVGAAEAFF TGTGCCAGCAGCCAACACGTTGGGGCCGCTGAAGCTTTCTTT
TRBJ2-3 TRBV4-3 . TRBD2 CASSHPGTRMYF TGCGCCAGCAGCCACCCCGGGACTAGGATGTATTTT
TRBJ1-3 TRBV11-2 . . CASSSQGSGNTIYF TGTGCCAGCAGCTCCCAGGGGTCTGGAAACACCATATATTTT
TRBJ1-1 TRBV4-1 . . CASSQVGALGEAFF TGCGCCAGCAGCCAGGTCGGGGCGCTAGGTGAAGCTTTCTTT
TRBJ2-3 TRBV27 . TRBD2 CASSPRGTSRQGDTQYF TGTGCCAGCAGCCCAAGGGGGACTAGCAGGCAGGGGGATACGCAGTATTTT
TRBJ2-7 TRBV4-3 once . CASSQDRGQSYEQYF TGCGCCAGCAGCCAAGACAGGGGACAATCCTACGAGCAGTACTTC
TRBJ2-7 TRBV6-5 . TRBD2 CASKRGRNYEQYF TGTGCCAGCAAGCGGGGGCGAAACTACGAGCAGTACTTC
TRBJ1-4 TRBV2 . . CASSAGLSNEKLFF TGTGCCAGCAGTGCAGGGCTGTCTAATGAAAAACTGTTTTTT
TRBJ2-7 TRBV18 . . CASSPLRVGNAYEQYF TGTGCCAGCTCACCACTAAGGGTAGGTAATGCCTACGAGCAGTACTTC